The rows below give T cell receptor beta chains drawn from one sample of a study of CD8+ T cells in alopecia areata. Produced via immunoSEQ multiplex PCR; TCRdb's table is partial and in-frame only. The sample shows 200,000 to 250,000 clones, around 67% of them seen only once. Sequencing used CD4+ T cells sorted from blood, obtained at week 0. These receptors originate from a human donor with alopecia areata. The CDR3 runs from the conserved cysteine through the conserved F or W. A D gene is named only where the DNA matches it firmly. A row's size may be missing; if present it is once, few, many or a size class.

TRBJ2-3 | TRBD2 | - | TRBV10-3 | TGTGCCACAACTAGCGGGGGGCCCGCCCCCACAGATACGCAGTATTTT | CATTSGGPAPTDTQYF
TRBJ2-3 | - | - | TRBV6-1 | TGTGCCAGCAGTGAAGCCTTGGGGGCTAGCACAGATACGCAGTATTTT | CASSEALGASTDTQYF
TRBJ2-5 | - | - | TRBV27 | TGTGCCAGCACGTCGATAAGGGGGGGCCTCGGGCAAGAGACCCAGTACTTC | CASTSIRGGLGQETQYF
TRBJ2-7 | - | few | TRBV27 | TGTGCCAGCAGCCACACCCCCTTTTACACGTCCTACGAGCAGTACTTC | CASSHTPFYTSYEQYF
TRBJ2-7 | - | - | TRBV10-1 | TGCGCCAGCAGTCCCGGGACCGAACTCTACGAGCAGTACTTC | CASSPGTELYEQYF
TRBJ1-2 | - | - | TRBV4-3 | TGCGCCAGCAGCCAAGATCAGGCCTATGGCTACACCTTC | CASSQDQAYGYTF
TRBJ2-3 | - | - | TRBV5-1 | TGCGCCAGCAGCACCCAGGGCCCTCGAGGGGGAGATACGCAGTATTTT | CASSTQGPRGGDTQYF
TRBJ1-1 | TRBD1 | - | TRBV5-1 | TGCGCCAGCAGCCCCGGTCGGGACAGGAACACTGAAGCTTTCTTT | CASSPGRDRNTEAFF
TRBJ1-2 | TRBD1 | - | TRBV25-1 | TGTGCCGGACAGGGGGTATCTGGCTACACCTTC | CAGQGVSGYTF
TRBJ2-1 | - | - | TRBV2 | TGTGCCAGCAGTGGGGACAATGAGCAGTTCTTC | CASSGDNEQFF
TRBJ2-7 | - | - | TRBV27 | TGTGCCAGCAGTTTAGGGACGGTAGGTTACGAGCAGTACTTC | CASSLGTVGYEQYF
TRBJ2-2 | - | - | TRBV11-2 | TGTGCCAGCAGCCCCAACAGGAACACCGGGGAGCTGTTTTTT | CASSPNRNTGELFF
TRBJ1-6 | - | - | TRBV25-1 | TGTGCCAGCAGTGACCAGACCAATTCACCCCTCCACTTT | CASSDQTNSPLHF
TRBJ1-2 | TRBD1 | - | TRBV29-1 | TGCAGCGTTGAGGACAGGCTTGGCTATGGCTACACCTTC | CSVEDRLGYGYTF
TRBJ2-3 | - | - | TRBV9 | TGTGCCAGCAGCGTAGGTGGCACAGATACGCAGTATTTT | CASSVGGTDTQYF
TRBJ2-1 | - | once | TRBV29-1 | TGCAGCGCTAGAACACTTCTGGGGAATGAGCAGTTCTTC | CSARTLLGNEQFF
TRBJ2-7 | - | - | TRBV10-2 | TGCGCCAGCAGTGAGTCGGGGCGGAGCTCCTACGAGCAGTACTTC | CASSESGRSSYEQYF
TRBJ2-1 | - | - | TRBV5-1 | TGCGCCAGCAGCTTGGAAAAATATGAGCAGTTCTTC | CASSLEKYEQFF
TRBJ1-3 | - | once | TRBV30 | TGTGCCTGGGCCCAGGCCAGCTCTGGAAACACCATATATTTT | CAWAQASSGNTIYF
TRBJ1-1 | - | few | TRBV27 | TGTGCCAGCAGCTTCCCTTGGGGTAGAGCTTTCTTT | CASSFPWGRAFF
TRBJ1-2 | TRBD1 | - | TRBV25-1 | TGTGCCAGCAGTGAACTCGACAGGGGAGCGGAGGGCTACACCTTC | CASSELDRGAEGYTF
TRBJ2-2 | - | once | TRBV29-1 | TGCAGCGTTTTCCTCTACACCGGGGAGCTGTTTTTT | CSVFLYTGELFF
TRBJ2-5 | - | - | TRBV4-1 | TGCGCCAGCAGCCAGGGGGGGGCGGGTACCCAAGAGACCCAGTACTTC | CASSQGGAGTQETQYF
TRBJ2-3 | - | - | TRBV5-1 | TGCGCCAGCAGCTTGGAGCAGAGCACAGATACGCAGTATTTT | CASSLEQSTDTQYF
TRBJ2-3 | - | once | TRBV11-1 | TGTGCCAGCAGCTTAAGGACAAGGTCGTCAGATACGCAGTATTTT | CASSLRTRSSDTQYF
TRBJ2-1 | TRBD1 | - | TRBV29-1 | TGCAGCGTGGAGGGACAGGAATACTACAATGAGCAGTTCTTC | CSVEGQEYYNEQFF
TRBJ1-4 | - | few | TRBV9 | TGTGCCAGCAGCGTAGCATCAGGGAGGAATGAAAAACTGTTTTTT | CASSVASGRNEKLFF
TRBJ2-3 | - | - | TRBV2 | TGTGCCAGCAGGTTGGGTTTTGAGGCAGATACGCAGTATTTT | CASRLGFEADTQYF
TRBJ1-1 | TRBD1 | - | TRBV4-3 | TGCGCCAGCAGCTCCCGAAACACAGGGGGGAGCACTGAAGCTTTCTTT | CASSSRNTGGSTEAFF
TRBJ1-2 | - | - | TRBV7-6 | TGTGCCAGCAGACCCAGTCCAGGGTCCGGCTATGGCTACACCTTC | CASRPSPGSGYGYTF
TRBJ2-2 | - | - | TRBV29-1 | TGCAGCGTTGCGCAATTGAAGACCGGGGAGCTGTTTTTT | CSVAQLKTGELFF
TRBJ2-1 | TRBD1 | few | TRBV5-1 | TGCGCCAGCAGCTTCCGGACAGGACGGAATGAGCAGTTCTTC | CASSFRTGRNEQFF
TRBJ2-7 | - | - | TRBV6-5 | TGTGCCAGCAGTTACGGGCAGACCTACGAGCAGTACTTC | CASSYGQTYEQYF
TRBJ1-2 | TRBD1 | - | TRBV7-2 | TGTGCCAGCAGCTTTATGCAGGGGGACGGCTACACCTTC | CASSFMQGDGYTF
TRBJ2-7 | TRBD1 | few | TRBV19 | TGTGCCAGTAGTATGGACAGGGATGGAAAGACCGAGCAGTACTTC | CASSMDRDGKTEQYF
TRBJ1-2 | - | - | TRBV15 | TGTGCCACCAGCAGAGTCGACTTGGACAATGGCTACACCTTC | CATSRVDLDNGYTF
TRBJ2-1 | - | - | TRBV7-9 | TGTGCCAGCAGCCACGATGGCGGGGCATACAATGAGCAGTTCTTC | CASSHDGGAYNEQFF
TRBJ2-7 | TRBD1 | - | TRBV29-1 | TGCAGCTCCACCGGGACAGGGGGATCCTACGAGCAGTACTTC | CSSTGTGGSYEQYF
TRBJ1-6 | TRBD1 | few | TRBV2 | TGTGCCAGCAGGGACGACAGGGGATTCTCACCCCTCCACTTT | CASRDDRGFSPLHF
TRBJ2-7 | - | few | TRBV29-1 | TGCAGCGTTGGGGCCTCCTACGAGCAGTACTTC | CSVGASYEQYF
TRBJ1-2 | - | - | TRBV29-1 | TGCAGCGTTGGTCGCGGGGAAGGCTACACCTTC | CSVGRGEGYTF
TRBJ2-7 | - | - | TRBV27 | TGTGCCAGCAGTCTCCGACAGGAACCCTACGAGCAGTACTTC | CASSLRQEPYEQYF
TRBJ1-1 | TRBD1 | - | TRBV9 | TGTGCCAGCAGCCCCCGGGACAGGGGGAACACTGAAGCTTTCTTT | CASSPRDRGNTEAFF
TRBJ2-4 | - | - | TRBV2 | TGTGCCAGCAGCGAGTTAACCGGGACCGGGTTTGACATTCAGTACTTC | CASSELTGTGFDIQYF
TRBJ1-5 | - | - | TRBV2 | TGTGCCAGCAGTTTGACAGCTGAAGGGCCCCAGCATTTT | CASSLTAEGPQHF
TRBJ1-5 | - | - | TRBV6-5 | TGTGCCAGCAGCGGGACTGCGAATCAGCCCCAGCATTTT | CASSGTANQPQHF
TRBJ1-5 | - | few | TRBV30 | TGTGCCTGGAGTGTGGACATGTTCTATCAGCCCCAGCATTTT | CAWSVDMFYQPQHF
TRBJ1-1 | - | - | TRBV29-1 | TGCAGCGTCATACGGCGGCCGAACACTGAAGCTTTCTTT | CSVIRRPNTEAFF